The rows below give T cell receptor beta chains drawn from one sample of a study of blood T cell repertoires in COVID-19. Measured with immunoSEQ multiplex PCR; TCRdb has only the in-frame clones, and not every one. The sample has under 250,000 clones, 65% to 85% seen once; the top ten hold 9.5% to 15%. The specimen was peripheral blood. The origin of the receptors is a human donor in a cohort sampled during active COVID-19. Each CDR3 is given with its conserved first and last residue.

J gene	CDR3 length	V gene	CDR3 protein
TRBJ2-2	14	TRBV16	CASSPGTIGGELFF
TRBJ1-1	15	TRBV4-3	CASSQDPITYSEAFF
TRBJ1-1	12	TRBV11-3	CASSRRGTEAFF
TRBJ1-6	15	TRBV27	CASSLSTLYNSPLHF
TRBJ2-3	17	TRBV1	CTSSQDNGQGRTDTQYF
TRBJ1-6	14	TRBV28	CASSRGGVRSPLHF
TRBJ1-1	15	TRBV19	CASSPPGVVDTEAFF
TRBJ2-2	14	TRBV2	CASTLLKNTGELFF
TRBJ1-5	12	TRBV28	CASTRGGQPQHF
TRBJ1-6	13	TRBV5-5	CASSLADNSPLHF
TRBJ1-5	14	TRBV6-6	CASSYRQVDQPQHF
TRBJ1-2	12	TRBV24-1	CATSQGGNGYTF
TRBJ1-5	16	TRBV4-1	CASSQDRQTRRQPQHF
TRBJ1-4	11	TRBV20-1	CSARDGHGLFF
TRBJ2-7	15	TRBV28	CASSPDRRPSYEQYF
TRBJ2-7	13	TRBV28	CASSDSGAYEQYF
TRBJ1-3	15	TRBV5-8	CASSLGTVSGNTIYF
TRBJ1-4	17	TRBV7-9	CASSLVSGTEFNEKLFF
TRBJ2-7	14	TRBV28	CASSGDSTEDEQYF
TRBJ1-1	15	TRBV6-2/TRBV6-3	CASSWKNRADTEAFF
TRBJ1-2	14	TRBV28	CASSPLDRDYGYTF
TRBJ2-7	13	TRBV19	CASSGRESYEQYF
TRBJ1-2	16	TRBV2	CASSEGWGPGDYGYTF
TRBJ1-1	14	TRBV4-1	CASSQGQGAFEAFF
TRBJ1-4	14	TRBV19	CASSQRQGGEKLFF
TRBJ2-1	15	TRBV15	CATSPTGRSYNEQFF
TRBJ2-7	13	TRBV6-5	CASSLGADYEQYF
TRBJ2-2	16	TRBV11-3	CASSPRQGGNTGELFF
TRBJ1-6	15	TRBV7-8	CASSLAPKGVSPLHF
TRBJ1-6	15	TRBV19	CASSIEGTGDSPLHF
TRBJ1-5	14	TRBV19	CASSIALSNQPQHF
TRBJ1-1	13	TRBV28	CASRDRGGTEAFF
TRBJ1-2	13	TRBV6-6	CASSSDRDGGYTF
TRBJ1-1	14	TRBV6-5	CASRRLGGNTEAFF
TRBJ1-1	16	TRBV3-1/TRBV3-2	CASSQFLRLLFTEAFF
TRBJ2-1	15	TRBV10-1	CASLGPRGRINEQFF
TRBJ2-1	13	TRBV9	CASSVSGRPEQFF
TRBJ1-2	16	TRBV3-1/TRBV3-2	CASSPLDGRENYGYTF
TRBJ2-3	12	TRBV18	CASSGSTDTQYF
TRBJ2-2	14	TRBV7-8	CASSLGGTSGELFF
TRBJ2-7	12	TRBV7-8	CASSPPSAEQYF
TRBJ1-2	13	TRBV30	CAWSVVIASGYTF
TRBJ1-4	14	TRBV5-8	CASSFQGAGEKLFF